This TCR beta chain was captured by sequencing in a study of OX40 agonist ivuxolimab in advanced cancers. The study in broad terms: The costimulatory receptor OX40 (CD134) was targeted by ivuxolimab, a fully human IgG2 agonistic monoclonal antibody. The paper covers the monotherapy dose-escalation part of the phase I ivuxolimab trial, which included N ≈ 54 patients. Partial responses occurred in three dose-escalation patients, of whom one had hepatocellular carcinoma and two had cutaneous melanoma. The purpose of peripheral TCRbeta sequencing was to test whether ivuxolimab changed TCR sequence diversity and led to clonal T-cell expansion. Among the approximately 50 dose-escalation patients, 19 had hepatocellular carcinoma, some 15 melanoma, 9 renal cell carcinoma and 9 head and neck cancer. Prior anti-PD-1, anti-PD-L1 or anti-CTLA-4 therapy was permitted, and approximately 40% of dose-escalation patients had received checkpoint inhibitors. Intravenous ivuxolimab was administered to patients every 2 weeks at six dose levels: 0.01, 0.1, 0.3, 1.5, 3 and 10 mg/kg. The dose-escalation cohort was 80% to 90% male with a mean age of approximately 60 years, ranging from about 23 to 85.

Genomic DNA was extracted from sorted cells for sequencing of the TCRbeta CDR3 region. The immunoSEQ Assay was used to sequence the TCRbeta CDR3 regions. Not all clones reach the TCRdb copy of this immuneACCESS table, which keeps in-frame sequences only. Checked studies attribute under half of the gap to unresolved V genes and leave the rest unexplained. This sample holds 70,000 to 75,000 clones; just over 85% were observed only once. Around 2.6% of the sample lies in the top ten. The full study reports these points: At doses of 0.1 to 3.0 mg/kg, clonal expansion of both CD4+ and CD8+ T cells in blood was seen between baseline and week 6. After ivuxolimab, more expanded clones were found on average in CD8+ T cells than in CD4+ T cells. In the 0.1-3.0 mg/kg groups, partial responders were among the patients with the lowest normalized peripheral clonal expansion, particularly in CD8+ T cells. Low levels of normalized T-cell clonal expansion were also seen in some nonresponding patients. The antigen specificity of the clonally expanded peripheral T cells was not determined.

On this clone itself: No antigen is known for it. Base quality data are lacking; no much larger clone is found one base away.

Here V drops 5 bases and J drops 0 bases, and the junction holds 4 bases not matched to any gene. The CDR3 runs 15 residues from the cysteine to the phenylalanine. Only CDR3 DNA remains: 45 bases, in frame from the first base. CDR1 and CDR2, looked up from the germline V gene, are SGHTA and FQGTGA. Patients with a history of autoimmune disease or receiving systemic immunosuppression were excluded from the trial. Peripheral blood for TCR sequencing was collected from all dose cohorts at baseline, on cycle 4 day 1, and on cycle 7 day 1. The samples were taken from a phase I, first-in-human, multicenter, open-label dose-escalation trial of ivuxolimab. Adults with locally advanced or metastatic melanoma, renal cell, hepatocellular, or head and neck squamous cell carcinoma were enrolled in the trial. CD4+ and CD8+ T cells were sorted separately from peripheral blood before TCR sequencing.

The source is an adult with an advanced solid tumor such as melanoma, head and neck, liver or kidney cancer. Sequences were derived from CD4+ or CD8+ T cells sorted from blood, sampled in a trial of the OX40 agonist ivuxolimab. Recombination linked TRBV7-3 to TRBJ1-2; TRBD1 aligns with 9 central bases. The CDR3 protein sequence reads: CASSRTGAANYGYTF. The base sequence is TGTGCCAGCAGCAGGACAGGGGCGGCTAACTATGGCTACACCTTC.